This TCR beta chain was sequenced during a study of cytomegalovirus exposure and HLA in healthy donors. Both 60 Vbeta primers and 13 Jbeta primers went into the PCR. Libraries were prepared by immunoSEQ multiplex PCR; TCRdb keeps only in-frame clonotypes and omits some of them. The repertoire includes about 220,000 clones, more than 65% of them detected once, and 0.63% sits in the top ten. CDR3 size: 14 residues. CDR1 and CDR2 (germline): MDHEN, SYDVKM. Deletions cut 2 bases from V and 5 bases from J, with 12 bases between. The gene calls are TRBV28 and TRBJ2-5; D might be TRBD2 (6 bases). Sequenced: PBMCs. The TCR originated in a man aged 18 to 30 in good health and CMV-seronegative. The CDR3 loop is CASSLPGVRETQYF. The CDR3 DNA reads as TGTGCCAGCAGTTTACCGGGAGTTCGGGAGACCCAGTACTTC.